What follows describes a single T cell receptor beta chain. Its cognate antigen is unknown. This entry belongs to a study of cytomegalovirus exposure and HLA in healthy donors. J lost 12 bases, V lost 9 bases, and 12 bases had no gene match. Germline V lookup: CDR1 MDHEN, CDR2 SYDVKM. The CDR3 consists of 12 residues. 13 Jbeta primers and 60 Vbeta primers were used for the PCR. Sequencing was performed with immunoSEQ multiplex PCR; in TCRdb, only in-frame clones are kept and a portion is missing. The data contain roughly 190,000 clones, around 87% of them seen just once; the ten biggest clones take up about 1.7%. Points from the study as a whole: When a later analysis was performed, an Asian-associated ancestry cluster reportedly had fewer N-insertions than the approximately 700-donor mean. A highly shared variant cluster was judged a likely technical artifact. For cytomegalovirus status, the classifier reportedly gave diagnoses with high specificity and sensitivity. Later, TCR association rates were found to vary by HLA locus, highest for DRB1 and lowest for HLA-C.

The receptor was isolated from a young woman in good health and CMV-seronegative. The rearrangement links TRBV28 to TRBJ2-3; 7 bases line up with TRBD1. Material: PBMCs. CDR3: CASRLRGTLQYF. The CDR3 DNA reads TGTGCCAGTCGTCTCAGGGGGACGCTACAGTATTTT.